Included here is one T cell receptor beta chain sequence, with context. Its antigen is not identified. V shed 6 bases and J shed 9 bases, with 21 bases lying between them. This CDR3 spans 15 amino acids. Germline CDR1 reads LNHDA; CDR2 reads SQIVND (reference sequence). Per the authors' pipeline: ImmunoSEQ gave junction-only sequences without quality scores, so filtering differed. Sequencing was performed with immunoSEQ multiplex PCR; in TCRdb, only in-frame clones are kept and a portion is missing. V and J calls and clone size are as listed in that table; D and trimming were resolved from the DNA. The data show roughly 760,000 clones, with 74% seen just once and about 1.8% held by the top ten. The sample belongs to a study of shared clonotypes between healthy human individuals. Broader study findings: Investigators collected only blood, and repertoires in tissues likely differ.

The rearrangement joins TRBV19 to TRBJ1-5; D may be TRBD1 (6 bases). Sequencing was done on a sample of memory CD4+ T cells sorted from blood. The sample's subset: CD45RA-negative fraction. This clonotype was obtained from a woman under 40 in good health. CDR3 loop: CASRNSDSPRGPQHF. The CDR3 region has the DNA TGTGCCAGTAGAAACTCGGACAGCCCGAGGGGGCCCCAGCATTTT.